This T cell receptor (beta chain) was captured by sequencing in a study of control samples from healthy donors and cancer patients (dated by TCRdb to 2018 to 2020). Concerning this clone itself: Its binding antigen is unknown. Per-base quality was not reported, and no clone a single base away is much larger than it.

The germline V gene gives CDR1 as MNHEY and CDR2 as SVGAGI. CDR3 length: 14 amino acids, cysteine to phenylalanine. Just the 42-base CDR3 DNA is kept, in frame starting at base 1. V trim: 6 bases; J trim: 8 bases; unmatched bases: 7. Preparation of the library involved the immunoSEQ multiplex PCR assay. TCRdb's version of the immuneACCESS table is confined to in-frame rearrangements and falls short of the full clone set. An unresolved V gene accounts for under half of the shortfall where checked; the remainder is of unknown origin. A total of 120,000 or so clones appear in this sample, around 87% of them only once. About 2.7% of the sample lies in the top ten.

The specimen was blood. This sequence originates from a man in his fifties or sixties in good health. The chain was built from TRBV6-5 and TRBJ1-4, with 9 junctional bases fitting TRBD1. CDR3 protein: CASRGQGWAEKLFF. The nucleotides read TGTGCCAGCAGGGGACAGGGCTGGGCGGAAAAACTGTTTTTT.